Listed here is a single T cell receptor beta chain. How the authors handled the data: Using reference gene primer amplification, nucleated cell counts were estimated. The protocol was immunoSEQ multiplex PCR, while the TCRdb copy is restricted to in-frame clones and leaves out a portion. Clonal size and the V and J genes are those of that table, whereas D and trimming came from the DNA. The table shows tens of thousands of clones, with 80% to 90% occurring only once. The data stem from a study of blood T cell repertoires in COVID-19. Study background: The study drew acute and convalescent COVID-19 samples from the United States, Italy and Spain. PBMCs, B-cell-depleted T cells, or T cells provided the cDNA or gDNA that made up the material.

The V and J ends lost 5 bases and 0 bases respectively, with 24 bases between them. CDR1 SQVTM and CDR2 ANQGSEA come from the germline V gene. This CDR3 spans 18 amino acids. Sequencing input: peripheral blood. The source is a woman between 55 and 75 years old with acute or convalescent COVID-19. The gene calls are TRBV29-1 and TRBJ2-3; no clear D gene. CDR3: CSVSKIPKLASSTDTQYF. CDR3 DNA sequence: TGCAGCGTTTCTAAAATCCCAAAACTCGCTTCTAGCACAGATACGCAGTATTTT.